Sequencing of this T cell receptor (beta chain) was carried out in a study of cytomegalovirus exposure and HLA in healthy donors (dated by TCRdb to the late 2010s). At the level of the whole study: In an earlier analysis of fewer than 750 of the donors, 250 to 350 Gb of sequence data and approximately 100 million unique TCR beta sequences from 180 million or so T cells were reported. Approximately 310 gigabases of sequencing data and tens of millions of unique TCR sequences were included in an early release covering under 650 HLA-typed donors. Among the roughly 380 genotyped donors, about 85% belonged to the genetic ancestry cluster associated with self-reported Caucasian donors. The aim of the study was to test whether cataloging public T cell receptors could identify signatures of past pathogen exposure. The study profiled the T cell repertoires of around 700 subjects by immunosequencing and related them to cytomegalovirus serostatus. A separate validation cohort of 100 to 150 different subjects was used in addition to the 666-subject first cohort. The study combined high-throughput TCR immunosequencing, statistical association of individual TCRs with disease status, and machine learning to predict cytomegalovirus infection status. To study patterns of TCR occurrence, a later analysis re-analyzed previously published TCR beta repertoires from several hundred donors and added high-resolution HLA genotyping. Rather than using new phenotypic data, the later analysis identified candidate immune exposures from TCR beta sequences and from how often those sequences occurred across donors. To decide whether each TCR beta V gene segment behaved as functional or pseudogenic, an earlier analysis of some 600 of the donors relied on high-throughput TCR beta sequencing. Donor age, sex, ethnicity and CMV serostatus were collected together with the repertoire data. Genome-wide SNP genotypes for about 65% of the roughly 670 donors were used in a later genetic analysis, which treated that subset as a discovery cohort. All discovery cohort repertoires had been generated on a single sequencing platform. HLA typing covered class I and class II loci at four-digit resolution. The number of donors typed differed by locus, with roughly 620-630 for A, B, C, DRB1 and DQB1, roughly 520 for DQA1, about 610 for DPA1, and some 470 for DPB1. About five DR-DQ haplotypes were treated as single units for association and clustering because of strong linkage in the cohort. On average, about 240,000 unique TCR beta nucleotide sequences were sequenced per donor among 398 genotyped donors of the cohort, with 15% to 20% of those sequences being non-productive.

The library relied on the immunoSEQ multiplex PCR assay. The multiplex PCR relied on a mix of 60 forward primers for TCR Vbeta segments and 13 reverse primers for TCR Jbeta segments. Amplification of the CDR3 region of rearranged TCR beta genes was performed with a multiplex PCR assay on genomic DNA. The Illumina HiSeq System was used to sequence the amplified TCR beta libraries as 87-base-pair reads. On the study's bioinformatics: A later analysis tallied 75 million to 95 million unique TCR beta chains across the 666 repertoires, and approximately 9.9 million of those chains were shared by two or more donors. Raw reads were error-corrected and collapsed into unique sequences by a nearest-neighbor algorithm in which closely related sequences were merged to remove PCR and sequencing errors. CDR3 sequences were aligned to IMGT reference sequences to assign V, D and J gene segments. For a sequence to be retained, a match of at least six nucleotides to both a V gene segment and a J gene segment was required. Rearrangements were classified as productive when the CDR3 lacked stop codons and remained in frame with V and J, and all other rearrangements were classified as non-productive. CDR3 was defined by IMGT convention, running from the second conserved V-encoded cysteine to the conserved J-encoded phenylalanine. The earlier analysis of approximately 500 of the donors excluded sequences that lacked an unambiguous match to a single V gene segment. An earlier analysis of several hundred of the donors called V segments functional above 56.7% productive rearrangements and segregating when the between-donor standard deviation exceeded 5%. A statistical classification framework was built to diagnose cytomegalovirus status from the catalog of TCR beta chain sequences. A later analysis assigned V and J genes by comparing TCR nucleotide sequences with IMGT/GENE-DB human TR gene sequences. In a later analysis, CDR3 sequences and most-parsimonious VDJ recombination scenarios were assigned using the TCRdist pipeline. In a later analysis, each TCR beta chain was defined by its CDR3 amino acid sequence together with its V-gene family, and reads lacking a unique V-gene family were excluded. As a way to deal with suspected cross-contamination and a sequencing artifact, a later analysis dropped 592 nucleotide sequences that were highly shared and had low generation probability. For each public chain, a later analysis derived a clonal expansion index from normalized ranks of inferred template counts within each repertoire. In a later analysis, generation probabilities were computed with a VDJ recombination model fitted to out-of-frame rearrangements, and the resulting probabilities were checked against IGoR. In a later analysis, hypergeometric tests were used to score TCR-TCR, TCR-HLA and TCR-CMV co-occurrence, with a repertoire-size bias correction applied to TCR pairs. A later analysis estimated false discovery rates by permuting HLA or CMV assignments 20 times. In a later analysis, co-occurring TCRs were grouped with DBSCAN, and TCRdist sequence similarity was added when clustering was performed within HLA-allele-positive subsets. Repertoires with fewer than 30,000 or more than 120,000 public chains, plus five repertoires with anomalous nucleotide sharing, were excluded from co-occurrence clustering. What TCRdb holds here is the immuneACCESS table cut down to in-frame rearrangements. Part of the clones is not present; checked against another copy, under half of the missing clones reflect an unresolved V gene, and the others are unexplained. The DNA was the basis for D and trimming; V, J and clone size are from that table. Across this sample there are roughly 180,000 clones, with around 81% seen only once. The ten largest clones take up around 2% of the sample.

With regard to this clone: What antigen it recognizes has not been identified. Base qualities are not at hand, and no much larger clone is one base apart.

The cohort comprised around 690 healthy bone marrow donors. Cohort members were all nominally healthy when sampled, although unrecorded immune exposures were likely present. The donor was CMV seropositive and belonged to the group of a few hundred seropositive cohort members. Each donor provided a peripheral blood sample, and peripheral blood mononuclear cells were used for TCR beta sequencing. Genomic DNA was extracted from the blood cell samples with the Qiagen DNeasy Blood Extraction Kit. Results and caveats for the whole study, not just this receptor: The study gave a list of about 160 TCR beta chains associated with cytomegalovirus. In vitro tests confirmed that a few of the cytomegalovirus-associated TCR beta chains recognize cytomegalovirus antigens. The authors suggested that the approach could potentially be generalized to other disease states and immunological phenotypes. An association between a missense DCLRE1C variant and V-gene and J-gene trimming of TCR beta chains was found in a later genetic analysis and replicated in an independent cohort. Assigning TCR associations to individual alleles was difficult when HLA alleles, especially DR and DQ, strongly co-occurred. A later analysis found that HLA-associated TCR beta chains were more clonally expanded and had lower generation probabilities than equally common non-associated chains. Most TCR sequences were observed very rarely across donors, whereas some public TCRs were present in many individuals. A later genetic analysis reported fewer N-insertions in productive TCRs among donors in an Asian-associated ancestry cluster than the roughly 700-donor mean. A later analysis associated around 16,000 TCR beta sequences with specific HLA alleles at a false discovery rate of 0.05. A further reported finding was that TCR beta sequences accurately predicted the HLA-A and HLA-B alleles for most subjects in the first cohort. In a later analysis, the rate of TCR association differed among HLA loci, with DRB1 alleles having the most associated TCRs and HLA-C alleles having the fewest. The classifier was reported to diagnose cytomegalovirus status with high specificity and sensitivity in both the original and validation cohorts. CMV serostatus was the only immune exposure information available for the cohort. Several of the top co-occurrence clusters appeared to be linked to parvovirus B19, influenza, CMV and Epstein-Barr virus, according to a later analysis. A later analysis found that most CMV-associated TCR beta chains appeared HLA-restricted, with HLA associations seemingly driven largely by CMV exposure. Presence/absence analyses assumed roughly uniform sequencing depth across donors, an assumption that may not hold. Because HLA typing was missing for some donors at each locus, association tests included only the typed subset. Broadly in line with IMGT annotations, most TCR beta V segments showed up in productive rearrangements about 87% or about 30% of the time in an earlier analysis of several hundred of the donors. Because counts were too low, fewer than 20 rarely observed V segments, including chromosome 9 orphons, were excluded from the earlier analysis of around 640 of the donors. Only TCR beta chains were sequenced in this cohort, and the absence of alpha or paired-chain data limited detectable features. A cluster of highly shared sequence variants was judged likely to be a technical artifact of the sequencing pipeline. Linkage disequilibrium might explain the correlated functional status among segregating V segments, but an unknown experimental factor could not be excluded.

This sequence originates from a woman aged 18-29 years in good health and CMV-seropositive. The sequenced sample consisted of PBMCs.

In nucleotides, the sequence is TGCGCCAGGTCTATAATGGGACAGGACGTGGAGACCCAGTACTTC. It codes for CARSIMGQDVETQYF. The V and J segments used are TRBV5-1 and TRBJ2-5, with 8 central nucleotides matching TRBD1. The germline V gene sets CDR1 to SGHRS and CDR2 to YFSETQ. The CDR3 numbers 15 residues from cysteine through phenylalanine. Kept here is only the CDR3 DNA, which spans 45 bases and is read in frame from base 1. The germline V and J ends show losses of 8 bases and 5 bases respectively, and no gene match explains 14 bases of the junction.